This T cell receptor beta chain was obtained from a study of metastatic and nonmetastatic thyroid tumors. About the study: Comparative analysis of repertoires was undertaken across blood and tumor or nodule tissue obtained from malignant and benign thyroid patients.

Patients underwent thyroid surgery, and none had received any treatment before it. V dropped 8 bases and J dropped 3; count of bases not matched to a gene: 14. CDR3 length: 16 residues. Germline V lookup: CDR1 MNHNS, CDR2 SASEGT. This clone has a count of ten or more. A much larger clone is a single base away; this may be a read error. Other nucleotide sequences in the sample specify the same CDR3. Via MiXCR, TCRdb re-called the PCR reads. The sample consists of about 82,000 clones, around 12% of them appearing once. The receptor comes from a female donor with papillary thyroid cancer or a benign thyroid nodule (not recorded which). Some clones in this sample may be carry-over from other donors' samples. The V and J genes are TRBV6-1 and TRBJ2-3, with 7 positions matching TRBD2. Specimen: tumor tissue. CDR3 bases: TGTGCCAGCGCCCTCGTGGGCGGGAGTAGAACAGATACGCAGTATTTT. This encodes CASALVGGSRTDTQYF.